The 6 T cell receptor beta chains presented below share a single source sample, sequenced in a study of shared clonotypes between healthy human individuals. Profiled with immunoSEQ multiplex PCR; TCRdb holds only in-frame clones, not every one. The profile shows 1.5 million to 2.5 million clones, approximately 95% of them singletons. Terminally differentiated effector memory CD45RA+ cells were left out of the naive CD8 fraction, which was CD45RO-negative and positively selected for CCR7. Sample: naive CD8+ T cells sorted from blood. These receptors came from a man younger than 30 in good health.

The gene calls are TRBV13 and TRBJ2-7; TRBD1 is a possible D gene (6 bases). Trimming pared 4 bases from V and 4 bases from J, leaving 11 bases between. Germline V lookup: CDR1 PRHDT, CDR2 FYEKMQ (reference sequence). CDR3 size: 13 residues. The CDR3 is CASSWGTGYEQYF. The CDR3 DNA reads TGTGCCAGCAGCTGGGGAACAGGGTACGAGCAGTACTTC.

The chain couples TRBV10-2 to TRBJ2-1; possibly TRBD2 for D (5 bases). From germline, CDR1 is WSHSY and CDR2 SAAADI. The V end was cut by 5 bases, the J end by 6 bases, with 11 bases between. The CDR3 covers 13 residues. This chain's CDR3 is CASSWLASNEQFF. The DNA for the CDR3 is TGCGCCAGCAGTTGGCTAGCTTCCAATGAGCAGTTCTTC.

On this clone: In the same sample, other DNA sequences code for this CDR3. This chain joins TRBV27 and TRBJ1-5, with D tentatively TRBD1 (5 bases). The CDR3 totals 13 residues. Germline CDR1 MNHEY, CDR2 SMNVEV (reference sequence). The ends were cut back, 3 bases at V and 5 bases at J, with 8 bases in the middle. The CDR3 coding sequence is TGTGCCAGCAGTTTGGGACTTTATCAGCCCCAGCATTTT. It yields the protein CASSLGLYQPQHF.

The rearrangement links TRBV7-8 to TRBJ2-7; the D gene is possibly TRBD2 (6 bases). CDR1 and CDR2 from the germline V gene are SGHVS and FQNEAQ. Trimming took 1 base from V and 0 from J, leaving 10 bases between them. CDR3 length equals 15 residues. DNA of the CDR3: TGTGCCAGCAGCTTAGACGGAGGGAACTCCTACGAGCAGTACTTC. Translated: CASSLDGGNSYEQYF.

The chain couples TRBV19 to TRBJ2-7; D tentatively fits TRBD1 or TRBD2 (5 bases each). This CDR3 has 14 amino acids. CDR1 is LNHDA and CDR2 is SQIVND in the germline V gene (reference sequence). The V gene lost 5 bases and the J gene lost 5 bases, with 16 bases spanning the gap. DNA of the CDR3: TGTGCCAGTAGTCCCCTGGGGGTGATCAACGAGCAGTACTTC. Translation gives CASSPLGVINEQYF.

CDR3 sequence: CASSLGQGKLFF. CDR3 in DNA: TGTGCCAGCAGTTTGGGGCAAGGAAAACTGTTTTTT. The gene calls are TRBV27 and TRBJ1-4; TRBD1 is a possible D gene (5 bases). This CDR3 contains 12 residues. Trimming stripped 3 bases from V and 10 bases from J, with 9 bases between. Germline CDR1 is MNHEY and CDR2 is SMNVEV (reference sequence).